The present T cell receptor (beta chain) was sequenced within a study of regulatory T cells in long-lasting Graves disease. The authors built TCR beta libraries using iRepertoire HTBI primers and Arm-PCR of CDR3 regions. In the authors' methods: Overall, samples carried 60 to 65 TRBV and around 15 TRBJ segments. TCRdb passed the multiplex PCR reads through MiXCR, listing each CDR3 protein once. The V and J calls follow TCRdb's processing rather than the paper's. The sample has roughly 500,000 distinct CDR3 sequences; approximately 15% are singletons. The length of the CDR3 is 15 amino acids, counting both ends. Germline loops: CDR1 SGHVS, CDR2 FNYEAQ. On this clonotype itself: It is unclear where the CDR3 begins or ends on the DNA, so no DNA is shown, and the CDR3 is as TCRdb lists it.

Regarding time point: newly diagnosed GD, antithyroid drugs for less than 3 months. Preparation of the TCR library used RNA extracted from PBMCs. An endocrinology department located in Xi'an, China, was where the patients came from. From each patient, around 9 milliliters of peripheral blood was drawn and collected into an EDTA anticoagulant tube. The same sample was also studied in work on T cells in Graves' hyperthyroidism and ophthalmopathy. This second report adds: Within blood appeared most thyroid clonotypes that had expanded above 0.001.

Material: peripheral blood mononuclear cells (PBMCs), obtained at new diagnosis, from a patient treated with antithyroid drugs. The chain carries TRBV7-6 and TRBJ1-6; the table's D gene call, TRBD1, was not cross checked with the DNA. The clonotype was recovered from a woman aged 45 to 65 with Graves disease. CDR3 residues: CASSLVAGGASPLHF.